The 5 T cell receptor beta chains reported below all come from one sample, sequenced in a study of cytomegalovirus exposure and HLA in healthy donors. PCR primers comprised 60 Vbeta and 13 Jbeta primers. Clones were sequenced by immunoSEQ multiplex PCR, and TCRdb holds only the in-frame ones, with some missing. The sample records 35,000 to 55,000 clones, 60% to 85% being singletons. The sample consisted of PBMCs. The origin of the receptors is a man under 40 in good health and CMV-seronegative.

The rearrangement uses TRBV6-5 and TRBJ2-7; 7 nucleotides align to TRBD2. CDR3 size: 15 residues. CDR1 is MNHEY and CDR2 is SVGAGI in the germline V gene. The trim removed 4 bases at V and 2 bases at J, leaving 8 bases unmatched. CDR3 protein: CASSFSYGLAYEQYF. In DNA form, the CDR3 reads TGTGCCAGCAGTTTCTCCTATGGACTAGCCTACGAGCAGTACTTC.

V gene TRBV5-4 combines with J gene TRBJ2-1; D possibly corresponds to TRBD1 (6 bases). CDR1 and CDR2 (germline): SGHNT, YYREEE (reference sequence). The CDR3 consists of 12 residues. V was pared by 2 bases and J by 6 bases, with 6 bases between. The CDR3 sequence is CASSLQGNEQFF. In DNA, the CDR3 is TGTGCCAGCAGCTTACAGGGCAATGAGCAGTTCTTC.

This chain joins TRBV27 and TRBJ2-1; weak D call: TRBD1 (6 bases). V was cut by 2 bases and J by 2 bases, with 13 bases left in between. This CDR3 has 16 amino acids. CDR1 is MNHEY, CDR2 SMNVEV, per germline (reference sequence). The CDR3 coding sequence is TGTGCCAGCAGTTTACTTCTCAGGGGTACCTACAATGAGCAGTTCTTC. Protein sequence: CASSLLLRGTYNEQFF.

The V call is TRBV7-2, the J call TRBJ1-2, with D perhaps TRBD1 (6 bases). The CDR3 has 16 amino acids. Trimming took off 6 bases at V and 5 bases at J, with 22 bases between the two ends. The germline V gene encodes CDR1 SGHTA and CDR2 FQGNSA. CDR3: CASRLRAGATYYGYTF. The DNA for the CDR3 is TGTGCCAGCAGGTTGAGGGCGGGGGCGACCTATTATGGCTACACCTTC.

The chain has TRBV7-2 and TRBJ2-5; TRBD2 agrees at 16 bases. The CDR3 contains 17 residues. From germline, CDR1 is SGHTA and CDR2 FQGNSA. Trimming removed 3 bases from V and 5 bases from J; junction bases left unmatched: 6. CDR3 coding DNA: TGTGCCAGCAGCTTCCCGGGACTAGCGGGAGGGCGGGAGACCCAGTACTTC. It specifies CASSFPGLAGGRETQYF.